The clone carrying this TCR beta chain was counted once. The authors' processing: Reference gene primer amplification yielded estimated nucleated cell counts. This table comes from immunoSEQ multiplex PCR, and its TCRdb copy is limited to in-frame clones, with some not included. The DNA gave D and trimming, while V, J and clone size come from that table. In the table there are a few hundred thousand clones, around nine tenths of which are singletons. During active infection, Seattle patients enrolled and were then monitored through disease. The data originate from a study of blood T cell repertoires in COVID-19. At the level of the study: From the United States, Italy and Spain came samples of acute and convalescent COVID-19. T cells, B-cell-depleted T cells, or PBMCs provided the cDNA or gDNA that served as material.

The sequenced sample was peripheral blood. The sequence came from a woman aged 60-70 years with COVID-19, enrolled during active disease.

The CDR3 reads CASRDPIAGPYNEQFF. For the CDR3, the DNA is TGCGCCAGCAGAGATCCTATAGCGGGACCATACAATGAGCAGTTCTTC. J is TRBJ2-1 and V is TRBV10-2; 8 positions match TRBD2. V trimming: 6 bases; J trimming: 4 bases; junction bases outside the gene matches: 11. This CDR3 spans 16 amino acids. Germline loops: CDR1 WSHSY, CDR2 SAAADI.